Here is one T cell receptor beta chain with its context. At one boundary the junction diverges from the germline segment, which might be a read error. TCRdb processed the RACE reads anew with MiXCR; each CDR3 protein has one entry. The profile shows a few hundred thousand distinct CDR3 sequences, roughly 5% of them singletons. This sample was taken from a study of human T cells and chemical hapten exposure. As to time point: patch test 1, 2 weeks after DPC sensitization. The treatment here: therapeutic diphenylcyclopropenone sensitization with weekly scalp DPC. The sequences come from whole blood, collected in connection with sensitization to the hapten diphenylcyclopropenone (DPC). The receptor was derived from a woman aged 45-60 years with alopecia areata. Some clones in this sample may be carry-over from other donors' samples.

This CDR3 is CASSLKGGWESF. CDR3 in DNA: TGTGCCAGCAGCCTCAAGGGGGGCTGGGAGAGCTTC. V is TRBV13 and J is TRBJ2-7; tentatively, D is TRBD1 or TRBD2 (6 bases each). The germline CDR1 and CDR2 sequences are PRHDT and FYEKMQ (reference sequence). The CDR3 is 12 amino acids.